These 21 T cell receptor beta chains share one sample of origin, sequenced in a study of T cell responses to AZD1222 COVID-19 vaccine. The method was immunoSEQ multiplex PCR; TCRdb's version includes in-frame clones alone and lacks a portion of them. The sample holds about 140,000 clones, around nine tenths seen once. This specimen was peripheral blood, taken on day 0 of AZD1222 vaccination. The receptors were sampled from an adult in good health.

The rearrangement uses TRBV19 and TRBJ1-4; TRBD1 agrees at 11 bases. V trimming: 7 bases; J trimming: 7 bases; junction bases outside the gene matches: 5. Per the germline V gene, CDR1 is LNHDA and CDR2 is SQIVND (reference sequence). CDR3 length equals 14 residues. CDR3 in amino acids: CASTPGTGGEKLFF. The CDR3 DNA is TGTGCCAGTACCCCCGGGACAGGGGGTGAAAAACTGTTTTTT. Drawing the rest from reference TRBV19 and TRBJ1-4, the complete variable domain is DGGITQSPKYLFRKEGQNVTLSCEQNLNHDAMYWYRQDPGQGLRLIYYSQIVNDFQKGDIAEGYSVSREKKESFPLTVTSAQKNPTAFYLCASTPGTGGEKLFFGSGTQLSVL.

V is TRBV5-6 and J is TRBJ2-1; perhaps TRBD2 as D (6 bases). V was shortened by 2 bases and J by 9 bases, with 21 bases between the two germline ends. The germline V gene has CDR1 SGHDT and CDR2 YYEEEE. This CDR3 spans 16 amino acids. This CDR3 is CASSLNQGLSLSEQFF. DNA of the CDR3: TGTGCCAGCAGCTTAAACCAGGGACTCAGCCTAAGTGAGCAGTTCTTC.

The CDR3 nucleotides read TGTGCCAGCAGGAAAACAGGGGCGGAGGGAAAACTGTTTTTT. It codes for CASRKTGAEGKLFF. This chain connects TRBV2 to TRBJ1-4; TRBD1 agrees at 7 bases. This CDR3 comprises 14 residues. Germline V gives CDR1 SNHLY, CDR2 FYNNEI. J was trimmed by 10 bases and V by 6 bases; bases with no gene match: 11.

CDR3 residues: CASSQPGTGGRGYTF. CDR3 sequence (DNA): TGCGCCAGCAGCCAGCCTGGGACGGGCGGCCGGGGCTACACCTTC. The chain employs TRBV4-1 and TRBJ1-2, with a possible D match to TRBD1 (5 bases). The V gene lost 3 bases and the J gene lost 8 bases, with 19 bases spanning the gap. Germline CDR1 and CDR2: MGHRA and YSYEKL. The CDR3 runs 15 residues.

The chain is built from TRBV21-1 and TRBJ2-7; the table's D call TRBD1 went unverified against the DNA. TRBV21-1 is shown as a pseudogene. The length of the CDR3 is 15 residues. The CDR3 loop is CASSKRQGDLYEQYF. CDR3 coding DNA: TGTGCCAGCAGCAAAAGGCAGGGGGACCTCTACGAGCAGTACTTC.

The genes are TRBV24-1 and TRBJ2-5, with D possibly matching TRBD2 (6 bases). From germline, CDR1 is KGHDR and CDR2 SFDVKD. The CDR3 length is 13 residues. Trimming took 9 bases from V and 5 from J, leaving 15 bases between them. Here the CDR3 DNA reads TGTGCCACCGGTCGGCGGGGAACGGAGACCCAGTACTTC. Amino acid sequence: CATGRRGTETQYF.

This sequence joins TRBV29-1 and TRBJ1-2; TRBD1 matches 8 bases. Trimming at V came to 7 bases and at J to 8 bases, leaving 6 bases not matched to a gene. The V gene's germline CDR1 is SQVTM and CDR2 ANQGSEA. CDR3 size: 11 residues. The CDR3 nucleotides read TGCAGCGGGGGGACAGGAGGAGGCTACACCTTC. Translated, it gives CSGGTGGGYTF.

This clone is a singleton in its sample. The chain joins TRBV28 to TRBJ2-7; the match to TRBD1 covers 8 bases. The germline CDR1 and CDR2 sequences are MDHEN and SYDVKM. The CDR3 runs 15 residues. V was clipped by 6 bases and J by 4 bases; unmatched bases: 11. This chain's CDR3 is CASRLRQGARYEQYF. Here the CDR3 DNA reads TGTGCCAGCAGACTAAGGCAGGGGGCTCGGTACGAGCAGTACTTC.

The J gene is TRBJ1-5, the V gene TRBV2; 8 bases map to TRBD1. The CDR3 sequence is 15 residues long. The V gene end was trimmed by 6 bases and the J gene end by 6 bases; junction bases not matched to a gene: 10. CDR1 and CDR2 (germline): SNHLY, FYNNEI. This CDR3 is CASSSLQGAVQPQHF. The CDR3 nucleotides read TGTGCCAGCAGCTCGCTTCAGGGGGCGGTTCAGCCCCAGCATTTT.

V and J are TRBV30 and TRBJ2-3; D is undetermined. Trimming shortened V by 4 bases and J by 4 bases, and 15 bases separated the two germline ends. Germline-derived CDR1 and CDR2 are GTSNPN and SVGIG (reference sequence). The length of the CDR3 is 14 residues. DNA for the CDR3: TGTGCCTGGAACTCCGGGTTCCTTGCAGATACGCAGTATTTT. Its translation is CAWNSGFLADTQYF. Using reference TRBV30 and TRBJ2-3 for the parts outside the CDR3, the full variable domain is SQTIHQWPATLVQPVGSPLSLECTVEGTSNPNLYWYRQAAGRGLQLLFYSVGIGQISSEVPQNLSASRPQDRQFILSSKKLLLSDSGFYLCAWNSGFLADTQYFGPGTRLTVL.

The chain combines TRBV7-7 with TRBJ1-1, with D possibly being TRBD1 (5 bases). Trimming stripped 3 bases from V and 9 bases from J, with 14 bases between. CDR3 size: 13 residues. Germline loops: CDR1 SSHAT, CDR2 FNYEAQ (reference sequence). CDR3 DNA: TGTGCCAGCAGCTTCGACCGGGACCCCCAAGCTTTCTTT. Residues: CASSFDRDPQAFF. The full variable domain, completed using reference TRBV7-7 and TRBJ1-1, is GAGVSQSPRYKVTKRGQDVTLRCDPISSHATLYWYQQALGQGPEFLTYFNYEAQPDKSGLPSDRFSAERPEGSISTLTIQRTEQRDSAMYRCASSFDRDPQAFFGQGTRLTVV.

The rearrangement uses TRBV7-8 and TRBJ2-4, with 7 bases fitting TRBD2. This CDR3 is built from 14 residues. Germline CDR1 SGHVS, CDR2 FQNEAQ. The V gene end was trimmed by 0 bases and the J gene end by 5 bases; junction bases not matched to a gene: 1. The CDR3 DNA reads as TGTGCCAGCAGCTTAGCGGGGGGGGAAAACATTCAGTACTTC. Its translation: CASSLAGGENIQYF. The whole variable domain, filled in from reference TRBV7-8 and TRBJ2-4, reads GAGVSQSPRYKVAKRGQDVALRCDPISGHVSLFWYQQALGQGPEFLTYFQNEAQLDKSGLPSDRFFAERPEGSVSTLKIQRTQQEDSAVYLCASSLAGGENIQYFGAGTRLSVL.

CDR3 DNA sequence: TGTGCCAGTAGTATTATCGGAAAAAGCTCCTACAATGAGCAGTTCTTC. Protein sequence: CASSIIGKSSYNEQFF. The rearrangement joins TRBV19 to TRBJ2-1; D unresolved. Germline V gene lookup returns CDR1 LNHDA and CDR2 SQIVND (reference sequence). The V end was cut by 3 bases, the J end by 0 bases, with 12 bases between. The CDR3 is 16 residues long.

CDR3 sequence reads: CRHYGAAQPQHF. The CDR3 region has the DNA TGCAGACATTACGGGGCAGCTCAGCCCCAGCATTTT. The rearrangement links TRBV29-1 to TRBJ1-5; possible D gene TRBD1, 5 bases. Germline V gene sequence: CDR1 SQVTM, CDR2 ANQGSEA. CDR3 size: 12 residues.

The chain carries TRBV4-1 and TRBJ2-1, with D perhaps TRBD1 (5 bases). CDR1 MGHRA and CDR2 YSYEKL come from the germline V gene. V lost 4 bases, J lost 6 bases, and 16 bases lay in between. The CDR3 spans 15 residues. DNA of the CDR3: TGCGCCAGCAGCCGGGGCCCCTCGGACGGCAATGAGCAGTTCTTC. This encodes CASSRGPSDGNEQFF.

The V and J genes are TRBV6-5 and TRBJ2-3; TRBD2 aligns across 8 bases. With 2 bases clipped from V and 4 bases from J, the junction kept 5 bases outside the gene matches. Germline CDR1 MNHEY, CDR2 SVGAGI. There are 15 residues in the CDR3. DNA of the CDR3: TGTGCCAGCAGTTACCTAAGCGGGAGCTCAGATACGCAGTATTTT. Amino acids: CASSYLSGSSDTQYF.

CDR3 loop: CASSQGLGSDTEAFF. CDR3 in DNA: TGTGCCAGCAGCCAAGGGCTGGGGTCGGACACTGAAGCTTTCTTT. This chain joins TRBV4-2 and TRBJ1-1; D unresolved. Trimming pared 1 base from V and 3 bases from J, leaving 12 bases between. Germline V gives CDR1 LGHNA, CDR2 YNFKEQ. The CDR3 is 15 amino acids.

This chain links TRBV24-1 with TRBJ1-2, with D possibly being TRBD1 (5 bases). V was pared by 3 bases and J by 3 bases, with 10 bases between. From germline, CDR1 is KGHDR and CDR2 SFDVKD. The CDR3 covers 14 residues. CDR3 loop: CATSDPRGDYGYTF. The CDR3 region has the DNA TGTGCCACCAGTGATCCCAGAGGGGACTATGGCTACACCTTC.

V gene TRBV5-1 combines with J gene TRBJ2-7; 8 bases agree with TRBD2. The CDR3 loop spans 16 amino acids. Germline V gene data show CDR1 as SGHRS and CDR2 as YFSETQ. V lost 4 bases and J lost 3; bases outside the gene matches: 12. As DNA, the CDR3 is TGCGCCAGCAGCCCCGGGGGGGGCGGGAGCCTCTACGAGCAGTACTTC. Its translation is CASSPGGGGSLYEQYF.

This chain joins TRBV11-2 and TRBJ1-1, with D tentatively TRBD1 (5 bases). The CDR3 is made up of 16 amino acids. Per germline, CDR1 SGHAT and CDR2 FQNNGV. V shed 8 bases and J shed 1 base, with 20 bases lying between them. The CDR3 DNA follows: TGTGCCAGCCACTTGATGTGGCAGGGCGGGAACACTGAAGCTTTCTTT. Translating it yields CASHLMWQGGNTEAFF.

The rearrangement uses TRBV18 and TRBJ1-2; D ambiguous. Germline values: CDR1 KGHSH, CDR2 LQKENI. Trimming removed 0 bases at V and 4 bases at J, with 9 bases between. This CDR3 is built from 14 residues. The CDR3 loop reads CASSPPAQSYGYTF. DNA of the CDR3: TGTGCCAGCTCACCACCGGCCCAGTCCTATGGCTACACCTTC.